This T cell receptor beta chain was identified in a study of T cell responses to AZD1222 COVID-19 vaccine. Assay used: immunoSEQ multiplex PCR; TCRdb lists only in-frame clones, some missing. The sample yields approximately 140,000 clones, 85% to 95% seen once. The germline V gene encodes CDR1 MNHEY and CDR2 SMNVEV (reference sequence). The CDR3 covers 12 residues. V was cut by 3 bases and J by 7 bases, with 9 bases left in between. This clone was counted a few times. Its target is not known. Study-level results: It should be noted that donors were predominantly white British and more often female, and clonal diversity was possibly underestimated. Only a handful of people who got AZD1222 tested seropositive at baseline. There were repertoire samples only from the period after the peak T cell response. The span of vaccine-associated CD4 TCRs extended across spike, with dominance at 160-218 and 743-854.

The chain is built from TRBV27 and TRBJ1-2, with a weak D call TRBD1 (6 bases). The specimen was peripheral blood, collected on day 0 of MenACWY control vaccination. The TCR was taken from an adult in good health. This CDR3 reads CASSFVGGGYTF. CDR3 DNA sequence: TGTGCCAGCAGTTTTGTAGGGGGTGGCTACACCTTC.